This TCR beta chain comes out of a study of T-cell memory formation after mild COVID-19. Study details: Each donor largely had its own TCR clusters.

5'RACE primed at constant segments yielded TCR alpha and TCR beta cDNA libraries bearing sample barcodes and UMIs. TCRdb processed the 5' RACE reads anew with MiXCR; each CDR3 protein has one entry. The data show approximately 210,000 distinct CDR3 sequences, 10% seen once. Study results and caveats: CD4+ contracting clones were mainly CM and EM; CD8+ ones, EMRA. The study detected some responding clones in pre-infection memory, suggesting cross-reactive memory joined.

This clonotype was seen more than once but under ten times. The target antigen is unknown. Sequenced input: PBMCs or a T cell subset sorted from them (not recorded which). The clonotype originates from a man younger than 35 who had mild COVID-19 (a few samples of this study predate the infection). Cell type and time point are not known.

The DNA for the CDR3 is TGCGCCAGCAGCTTTACGCTAGCGGGGGCCGGGGAGCTGTTTTTT. Translating gives CASSFTLAGAGELFF. The chain is built from TRBV5-1 and TRBJ2-2, with 10 positions matching TRBD2. V lost 2 bases and J lost 6; bases outside the gene matches: 4. This CDR3 has 15 residues. Germline CDR1 and CDR2: SGHRS and YFSETQ. The full variable domain, completed using reference TRBV5-1 and TRBJ2-2, is KAGVTQTPRYLIKTRGQQVTLSCSPISGHRSVSWYQQTPGQGLQFLFEYFSETQRNKGNFPGRFSGRQFSNSRSEMNVSTLELGDSALYLCASSFTLAGAGELFFGEGSRLTVL.